Reported below is one TCR beta chain. Antigen specificity is unknown. These data originate in a study of OX40 agonist ivuxolimab in advanced cancers. Study conclusions and caveats: CD8+ T cells averaged more expanded clones than CD4+.

The CDR3 contains 13 residues. V gave up 8 bases and J gave up 3 bases; unmatched junction bases: 6. Per the germline V gene, CDR1 is SGHVS and CDR2 is FNYEAQ. The repertoire was sequenced with immunoSEQ multiplex PCR; TCRdb's copy has only in-frame clones and lacks some. The sample records more than 50,000 clones, 75% to 85% being singletons. The TCR comes from an adult with an advanced solid tumor such as melanoma, head and neck, liver or kidney cancer. This specimen consisted of CD4+ or CD8+ T cells sorted from blood, obtained in a trial of the OX40 agonist ivuxolimab. This chain uses TRBV7-6 with TRBJ2-7; the match to TRBD1 covers 8 bases. The CDR3 coding sequence is TGTGCCAGCTCCCAGGGGGCATTCTACGAGCAGTACTTC. It is translated as CASSQGAFYEQYF.